The rows below give T cell receptor beta chains drawn from one sample of a study of glioma-infiltrating T cells. TCRdb processed the multiplex PCR reads anew with MiXCR; each CDR3 protein has one entry. The sample includes roughly 100,000 distinct CDR3 sequences, less than 30% of them seen just once. Sequenced: glioma tissue, nonneoplastic brain tissue, or PBMCs (not recorded which). These receptors were collected from a human donor with low-grade glioma or glioblastoma, undergoing nonglioma brain surgery, or in good health (not recorded which). The CDR3 runs from the conserved cysteine through the conserved F or W. Fields, in order: CDR3 protein, CDR3 DNA, D gene, V gene, J gene, clone size. The D gene is left open where the match is weak. The size entry is marked missing in some rows and otherwise reads once, few, many or a size class.

cdr3_aa: CASSFLGETQYF
cdr3_nt: TGTGCCAGCAGCTTTTTAGGGGAGACCCAGTACTTC
d_call: -
v_call: TRBV7-9
j_call: TRBJ2-5
clone_size: many

cdr3_aa: CSARDSRGVPGDTEAFF
cdr3_nt: TGCAGTGCTAGAGATTCCAGAGGGGTCCCAGGGGACACTGAAGCTTTCTTT
d_call: -
v_call: TRBV20-1
j_call: TRBJ1-1
clone_size: few

cdr3_aa: CASSFRASGGYEQYF
cdr3_nt: TGTGCCAGCAGCTTCCGGGCTAGCGGGGGCTACGAGCAGTACTTC
d_call: TRBD2
v_call: TRBV5-6
j_call: TRBJ2-7
clone_size: -

cdr3_aa: CASSSAGSSNQPQHF
cdr3_nt: TGTGCCAGCAGCTCCGCAGGATCTAGCAATCAGCCCCAGCATTTT
d_call: -
v_call: TRBV7-8
j_call: TRBJ1-5
clone_size: medium-sized

cdr3_aa: CAGDDRAGNTIYF
cdr3_nt: TGTGCCGGAGACGACAGGGCTGGAAACACCATATATTTT
d_call: TRBD1
v_call: TRBV12-3/TRBV12-4
j_call: TRBJ1-3
clone_size: few

cdr3_aa: CASSARGGPYNEQFF
cdr3_nt: TGTGCCAGCAGCGCCCGAGGAGGGCCCTACAATGAGCAGTTCTTC
d_call: -
v_call: TRBV11-3
j_call: TRBJ2-1
clone_size: -

cdr3_aa: CASSLTVLASDEQFF
cdr3_nt: TGCGCCAGCAGCCTAACCGTACTAGCGTCAGATGAGCAGTTCTTC
d_call: TRBD2
v_call: TRBV5-1
j_call: TRBJ2-1
clone_size: few

cdr3_aa: CATSRDPQGASPLHF
cdr3_nt: TGTGCCACCAGCAGAGATCCCCAGGGAGCTTCACCCCTCCACTTT
d_call: -
v_call: TRBV15
j_call: TRBJ1-6
clone_size: many

cdr3_aa: CASSTPTTTYGYTF
cdr3_nt: TGTGCCAGTAGTACTCCGACAACAACGTATGGCTACACCTTC
d_call: -
v_call: TRBV19
j_call: TRBJ1-2
clone_size: few

cdr3_aa: CATSPDILQGDTQYF
cdr3_nt: TGTGCCACCAGCCCCGATATTTTACAGGGAGATACGCAGTATTTT
d_call: -
v_call: TRBV6-2/TRBV6-3
j_call: TRBJ2-3
clone_size: once

cdr3_aa: CASSYSRTPWGNTEAFF
cdr3_nt: TGTGCCAGCAGTTACTCGCGGACACCCTGGGGGAACACTGAAGCTTTCTTT
d_call: -
v_call: TRBV6-6
j_call: TRBJ1-1
clone_size: many

cdr3_aa: CASSLGRGGSYNEQFF
cdr3_nt: TGTGCCAGCAGCCTAGGTAGGGGGGGGTCCTACAATGAGCAGTTCTTC
d_call: -
v_call: TRBV7-2
j_call: TRBJ2-1
clone_size: -

cdr3_aa: CSARDKGGSFEGYTF
cdr3_nt: TGCAGTGCTAGAGATAAAGGAGGGAGTTTCGAGGGCTACACCTTC
d_call: -
v_call: TRBV20-1
j_call: TRBJ1-2
clone_size: few

cdr3_aa: CSVVETQDGYTF
cdr3_nt: TGCAGCGTTGTGGAGACACAAGATGGCTACACCTTC
d_call: -
v_call: TRBV29-1
j_call: TRBJ1-2
clone_size: many

cdr3_aa: CASSNLGQLNQPQHF
cdr3_nt: TGTGCCAGCAGCAATCTGGGACAGCTCAATCAGCCCCAGCATTTT
d_call: TRBD1
v_call: TRBV12-3/TRBV12-4
j_call: TRBJ1-5
clone_size: few

cdr3_aa: CASKEGNYGYTF
cdr3_nt: TGTGCCAGCAAGGAGGGTAACTATGGCTACACCTTC
d_call: -
v_call: TRBV7-2
j_call: TRBJ1-2
clone_size: few

cdr3_aa: CASSSAGAQGDTEAFF
cdr3_nt: TGTGCCAGCAGTTCAGCGGGGGCTCAAGGGGACACTGAAGCTTTCTTT
d_call: -
v_call: TRBV28
j_call: TRBJ1-1
clone_size: many

cdr3_aa: CASSFGMGETQYF
cdr3_nt: TGTGCCAGCAGCTTCGGGATGGGAGAGACCCAGTACTTC
d_call: -
v_call: TRBV7-2
j_call: TRBJ2-5
clone_size: many

cdr3_aa: CASSLNRAGYGYTF
cdr3_nt: TGTGCCAGCAGTTTAAATCGGGCAGGCTATGGCTACACCTTC
d_call: -
v_call: TRBV27
j_call: TRBJ1-2
clone_size: many

cdr3_aa: CASSPPGQGIRTQYF
cdr3_nt: TGTGCCAGCAGTCCTCCGGGACAGGGTATTCGGACCCAGTACTTC
d_call: TRBD1
v_call: TRBV28
j_call: TRBJ2-5
clone_size: many

cdr3_aa: CASSQGLAGQGDEQFF
cdr3_nt: TGTGCCAGCAGCCAAGGACTAGCGGGGCAGGGGGATGAGCAGTTCTTC
d_call: TRBD2
v_call: TRBV3-1
j_call: TRBJ2-1
clone_size: few

cdr3_aa: CASSFLFQETQYF
cdr3_nt: TGTGCCAGCAGCTTCCTATTCCAAGAGACCCAGTACTTC
d_call: -
v_call: TRBV5-5
j_call: TRBJ2-5
clone_size: -

cdr3_aa: CASSVGKNQPQHF
cdr3_nt: TGTGCCAGCAGTGTAGGGAAAAATCAGCCCCAGCATTTT
d_call: -
v_call: TRBV2
j_call: TRBJ1-5
clone_size: many